The clone carrying this T cell receptor (beta chain) was observed a few times. The sample belongs to a study of T-cell memory formation after mild COVID-19. This CDR3 region has 18 residues. Germline-derived CDR1 and CDR2 are SGHTA and FQGNSA. The junction had 17 bases not matched to a gene; V was cut back by 5 bases and J by 7 bases. TCRdb ran MiXCR on the 5' RACE reads and lists one entry per CDR3 protein. Here the sample spans approximately 490,000 distinct CDR3 sequences, roughly 21% being singletons. Sequenced: PBMCs or a T cell subset sorted from them (not recorded which). This receptor was obtained from an adult woman who had mild COVID-19 (a few samples of this study predate the infection). Cell type and time point are not known. The rearrangement uses TRBV7-2 and TRBJ2-4; TRBD2 matches at 10 bases. The CDR3 DNA reads as TGTGCCAGCAGCCCCCCGACTAGCGGGCTTTCGTCGCGGAACATTCAGTACTTC. Residues: CASSPPTSGLSSRNIQYF.